Below, 30 T cell receptor beta chains from the same sample are listed, as sequenced in a study of T cells after yellow fever vaccination. TCRdb used MiXCR to reprocess the 5' RACE reads, holding one entry per CDR3 protein. The sample comprises 200,000 to 300,000 distinct CDR3 sequences, around 13% of which are singletons, and roughly 0.5% rests with the top ten. This sample comprised CD4+ T cells sorted from PBMCs, obtained 45 days after the yellow fever booster vaccination. These receptors all come from a man under 40 who received the YFV17D yellow fever vaccine.

V is TRBV4-3 and J is TRBJ1-2, with D uncertain. Germline CDR1 and CDR2: LGHNA and YSLEER. This CDR3 is 14 amino acids long. The V and J ends lost 0 bases and 2 bases respectively, with 7 bases between them. The CDR3 spells CASSQDLSNYGYTF. CDR3 DNA sequence: TGCGCCAGCAGCCAAGATCTTTCCAACTATGGCTACACCTTC.

This chain connects TRBV20-1 to TRBJ2-5; maybe TRBD2 (6 bases). CDR1 and CDR2 (germline): DFQATT, SNEGSKA (reference sequence). V shed 1 base and J shed 3 bases, with 15 bases lying between them. The CDR3 consists of 15 residues. DNA of the CDR3: TGCAGTGCTAGAGTGGCGGGAAGAGGTGAAGAGACCCAGTACTTC. It codes for CSARVAGRGEETQYF.

This clonotype was observed at least ten times. The V and J genes are TRBV7-2 and TRBJ1-2; 10 bases are a match to TRBD1. J lost 4 bases, V lost 4 bases, and 0 bases had no gene match. The germline CDR1 and CDR2 sequences are SGHTA and FQGNSA. There are 13 residues in the CDR3. For the CDR3, the DNA is TGTGCCAGCAGCTGGGACAGGGGCTATGGCTACACCTTC. Translated, it gives CASSWDRGYGYTF.

This clonotype occurred a few times. The chain links TRBV6-4 to TRBJ1-5; no clear D. Trimming removed 3 bases at V and 5 bases at J, with 23 bases between. CDR3 length: 18 residues. Germline V gives CDR1 MRHNA, CDR2 SNTAGT. CDR3 sequence (DNA): TGTGCCAGCAGTGAGCCCAGTCCGTGGGCACCCTTGGATCAGCCCCAGCATTTT. This translates into CASSEPSPWAPLDQPQHF.

This clonotype came up a few times. V and J are TRBV2 and TRBJ2-7; D is unclear. The germline V gene encodes CDR1 SNHLY and CDR2 FYNNEI. Trimming removed 4 bases at V and 1 base at J, with 11 bases between. This CDR3 has 14 residues. CDR3 sequence: CASSGGSVSYEQYF. The CDR3 nucleotides are TGTGCCAGCAGTGGAGGCAGTGTATCCTACGAGCAGTACTTC.

This chain links TRBV12-3 or TRBV12-4 with TRBJ2-3; 7 nucleotides match TRBD2. Germline trimming cut 8 bases from V and 2 bases from J; bases unmatched to any gene: 13. There are 16 residues in the CDR3. The chain's CDR3 is CASALGLAEVTDTQYF. The CDR3 DNA reads as TGTGCCAGCGCCTTAGGCCTAGCGGAAGTCACAGATACGCAGTATTTT.

This chain uses TRBV6-6 with TRBJ2-5; D unresolved. Germline CDR1 reads MNHNY; CDR2 reads SVGAGI (reference sequence). With 5 bases removed from V and 5 bases from J, the gap between germline ends came to 9 bases. CDR3 size: 12 residues. CDR3 sequence: CASSVGYETQYF. CDR3 sequence (DNA): TGTGCCAGCAGTGTAGGATATGAGACCCAGTACTTC.

The genes are TRBV28 and TRBJ2-4; 8 bases fit TRBD1. With 11 bases clipped from V and 0 bases from J, the junction kept 15 bases outside the gene matches. The CDR3 is 17 amino acids. Germline CDR1 reads MDHEN; CDR2 reads SYDVKM. This CDR3 is CAVTRTGRLLAKNIQYF. The CDR3 bases are TGTGCCGTCACTCGGACAGGGCGGCTCCTAGCCAAAAACATTCAGTACTTC.

This clonotype appeared a few times. This chain joins TRBV7-2 and TRBJ2-2; perhaps TRBD2 as D (6 bases). Germline V gene lookup returns CDR1 SGHTA and CDR2 FQGNSA. The CDR3 runs 16 residues. V was trimmed by 1 base and J by 6 bases, leaving 15 bases between them. This chain's CDR3 is CASSLDSGAISGELFF. The CDR3, as DNA: TGTGCCAGCAGCTTAGATTCGGGAGCTATCTCCGGGGAGCTGTTTTTT.

This clonotype was seen more than once but under ten times. The gene calls are TRBV7-2 and TRBJ2-5; 13 bases line up with TRBD2. The CDR3 sequence is 16 residues long. Trimming removed 3 bases from V and 5 bases from J; junction bases left unmatched: 6. Germline V gene data show CDR1 as SGHTA and CDR2 as FQGNSA. The chain's CDR3 is CASSFTSGRDGETQYF. The CDR3 region has the DNA TGTGCCAGCAGCTTTACTAGCGGGAGGGATGGGGAGACCCAGTACTTC. Supplemented by reference TRBV7-2 and TRBJ2-5, the full variable domain reads GAGVSQSPSNKVTEKGKDVELRCDPISGHTALYWYRQSLGQGLEFLIYFQGNSAPDKSGLPSDRFSAERTGGSVSTLTIQRTQQEDSAVYLCASSFTSGRDGETQYFGPGTRLLVL.

The chain carries TRBV5-6 and TRBJ2-1, with 8 nucleotides matching TRBD1. Trimming cost V 3 bases and J 11 bases; bases outside gene matches: 1. This CDR3 is built from 11 residues. CDR1 and CDR2 from the germline V gene are SGHDT and YYEEEE. CDR3 sequence (DNA): TGTGCCAGCAGCTCAGGGGGCAAGCAGTTCTTC. Amino acid sequence: CASSSGGKQFF.

This clonotype appeared many times. J is TRBJ2-5 and V is TRBV5-6; D is uncertain. Deletions cut 5 bases from V and 3 bases from J, with 11 bases between. Germline values: CDR1 SGHDT, CDR2 YYEEEE. The CDR3 runs to 13 residues. The CDR3 bases are TGTGCCAGCAGTTTCCGTCGAGAAGAGACCCAGTACTTC. Protein: CASSFRREETQYF.

This clonotype has just a few counts. The rearrangement links TRBV20-1 to TRBJ2-1; D gene ambiguous. V shed 6 bases and J shed 6 bases, with 12 bases lying between them. CDR1 is DFQATT, CDR2 SNEGSKA, per germline (reference sequence). The CDR3 is 12 residues long. The CDR3: CSALDGGNEQFF. The DNA of the CDR3 is TGCAGTGCCCTCGACGGCGGCAATGAGCAGTTCTTC.

This clonotype showed up just a few times. This chain joins TRBV20-1 and TRBJ1-1, with 9 bases lining up with TRBD1. Trimming removed 6 bases from V and 11 bases from J; junction bases left unmatched: 16. CDR1 and CDR2 (germline): DFQATT, SNEGSKA (reference sequence). The CDR3 spans 14 residues. Here the CDR3 reads CSASQRTGESSAFF. The CDR3 region has the DNA TGCAGTGCATCTCAGAGGACAGGGGAATCTTCGGCTTTCTTT.

This chain joins TRBV12-3 or TRBV12-4 and TRBJ2-7, with D possibly matching TRBD2 (5 bases). V was cut by 1 base and J by 5 bases, with 12 bases left in between. This CDR3 has 14 amino acids. CDR3 loop: CASSLGRSENEQYF. CDR3 coding DNA: TGTGCCAGCAGTTTAGGGAGGTCGGAGAACGAGCAGTACTTC.

This clonotype was recorded a few times. The V and J genes are TRBV5-1 and TRBJ1-4; 9 bases are a match to TRBD1. The CDR3 contains 16 residues. Germline V gene lookup returns CDR1 SGHRS and CDR2 YFSETQ. Trimming at V came to 6 bases and at J to 5 bases, leaving 11 bases not matched to a gene. CDR3 region: CASTPAGTGRNEKLFF. The CDR3 nucleotides are TGCGCCAGCACCCCTGCCGGGACAGGGCGCAATGAAAAACTGTTTTTT.

The chain uses TRBV7-9 and TRBJ2-5; the D gene is possibly TRBD2 (5 bases). With 5 bases removed from V and 5 bases from J, the gap between germline ends came to 12 bases. The germline CDR1 and CDR2 sequences are SEHNR and FQNEAQ (reference sequence). The CDR3 is 13 residues long. The CDR3 loop is CASSPGIHETQYF. CDR3 in DNA: TGTGCCAGCAGCCCGGGGATCCACGAGACCCAGTACTTC.

This clonotype was seen a handful of times. V gene TRBV27 combines with J gene TRBJ2-1; tentative D call: TRBD1 (6 bases). The CDR3 is 14 amino acids. Between the trimmed V and J ends, which lost 7 bases and 6 bases, there was a span of 16 bases. Germline V gene data show CDR1 as MNHEY and CDR2 as SMNVEV (reference sequence). CDR3 coding DNA: TGTGCCAGCAAGGCCACCGGGACACGCAATGAGCAGTTCTTC. It is translated as CASKATGTRNEQFF.

This clonotype is medium-sized in the sample. The chain joins TRBV20-1 to TRBJ2-5, with D perhaps given as TRBD1 or TRBD2 (5 bases each). The CDR3 consists of 13 residues. Germline-derived CDR1 and CDR2 are DFQATT and SNEGSKA (reference sequence). Here the CDR3 DNA reads TGCAGCGGGATGAGGGGAGAGGGAGAGACCCAGTACTTC. Residues: CSGMRGEGETQYF.

This clonotype was seen more than once but under ten times. The chain recombines TRBV15 with TRBJ2-7; 8 nucleotides line up with TRBD2. With 5 bases clipped from V and 7 bases from J, the junction kept 7 bases outside the gene matches. The length of the CDR3 is 13 residues. In germline, CDR1 is LNHNV, CDR2 YYDKDF (reference sequence). The CDR3 DNA reads TGTGCCACCAGCCGTGTGGGCGGGGGGGAGCAGTACTTC. It codes for CATSRVGGGEQYF.

This clonotype occurred a few times. The J gene is TRBJ2-5, the V gene TRBV6-5; 9 bases map to TRBD1. V shed 1 base and J 2 bases; nucleotides not matched to a gene: 8. The CDR3 sequence is 17 residues long. Germline V gives CDR1 MNHEY, CDR2 SVGAGI. In nucleotides, the CDR3 is TGTGCCAGCAGTTACTTGGCCCTCGGGACAGGGCAAGAGACCCAGTACTTC. It is translated as CASSYLALGTGQETQYF.

J is TRBJ2-5 and V is TRBV18; no clear D. Trimming cost V 4 bases and J 5 bases, with 14 bases left between them. The CDR3 loop spans 14 amino acids. Germline CDR1 reads KGHSH; CDR2 reads LQKENI. The CDR3 here is CASSHRSQHETQYF. The CDR3 nucleotides are TGTGCCAGCTCACATCGCTCCCAGCATGAGACCCAGTACTTC.

This clonotype was counted only a few times. In DNA, the CDR3 is TGTGCCAGCAGCGTAGGAAGGGGAATCACTGAGCAGTTCTTC. Translation gives CASSVGRGITEQFF. The chain carries TRBV9 and TRBJ2-1; a possible D gene is TRBD1 (5 bases). There are 14 residues in the CDR3. V lost 0 bases, J lost 9 bases, and 13 bases lay in between. Germline V CDR1 and CDR2: SGDLS, YYNGEE.

The chain employs TRBV29-1 and TRBJ2-1; D possibly corresponds to TRBD1 (7 bases). CDR1 is SQVTM, CDR2 ANQGSEA, per germline. The CDR3 contains 11 residues. V lost 8 bases, J lost 7 bases, and 12 bases lay in between. In DNA form, the CDR3 reads TGCAGCATTCAGGGGGGTAATGAGCAGTTCTTC. Its translation is CSIQGGNEQFF.

This clonotype was counted only a few times. J is TRBJ1-1 and V is TRBV7-6, with D possibly being TRBD1 (6 bases). Germline assignment: CDR1 SGHVS and CDR2 FNYEAQ. The CDR3 spans 14 residues. V lost 5 bases and J 4 bases, leaving 14 bases between the germline ends. The CDR3 DNA sequence: TGTGCCAGCAGCCCAGGGGTAAAGAGCACTGAAGCTTTCTTT. Its translation: CASSPGVKSTEAFF. The variable domain in full, completed from reference TRBV7-6 and TRBJ1-1, reads GAGVSQSPRYKVTKRGQDVALRCDPISGHVSLYWYRQALGQGPEFLTYFNYEAQQDKSGLPNDRFSAERPEGSISTLTIQRTEQRDSAMYRCASSPGVKSTEAFFGQGTRLTVV.

This clonotype was counted only a few times. The genes are TRBV3-1 and TRBJ2-5; the D is unclear. Germline V gene lookup returns CDR1 LGHDT and CDR2 YNNKEL (reference sequence). V lost 0 bases, J lost 7 bases, and 3 bases lay in between. The CDR3 sequence is 11 residues long. CDR3 in amino acids: CASSQEGTQYF. The CDR3 DNA follows: TGTGCCAGCAGCCAAGAAGGGACCCAGTACTTC.

V gene TRBV19 combines with J gene TRBJ2-1, with 16 bases aligning to TRBD2. Germline CDR1 is LNHDA and CDR2 is SQIVND (reference sequence). CDR3 length equals 18 residues. V dropped 6 bases and J dropped 7; count of bases not matched to a gene: 12. This CDR3 is CASRPGLAGGVGRNEQFF. Written as DNA, the CDR3 is TGTGCCAGTAGGCCGGGACTAGCGGGAGGGGTCGGTAGGAATGAGCAGTTCTTC.

This chain connects TRBV12-3 or TRBV12-4 to TRBJ2-1, with D possibly TRBD2 on 7 matching bases. The CDR3 is 15 residues long. Deletions cut 6 bases from V and 2 bases from J, with 14 bases between. This chain's CDR3 is CASSPGGRPYNEQFF. The CDR3 DNA is TGTGCCAGCAGCCCCGGGGGGCGGCCCTACAATGAGCAGTTCTTC.

This clonotype was seen more than once but under ten times. The rearrangement uses TRBV7-3 and TRBJ2-5; 11 bases agree with TRBD1. The V gene's germline CDR1 is SGHTA and CDR2 FQGTGA. With V trimmed by 4 bases and J by 4 bases, 5 bases remained unmatched. The CDR3 loop spans 15 amino acids. CDR3 bases: TGTGCCAGCAGCTGGACAGGGGGCATGGGAGAGACCCAGTACTTC. Its protein is CASSWTGGMGETQYF. The full variable domain, in which reference TRBV7-3 and TRBJ2-5 provide the parts outside the CDR3, is GAGVSQTPSNKVTEKGKYVELRCDPISGHTALYWYRQSLGQGPEFLIYFQGTGAADDSGLPNDRFFAVRPEGSVSTLKIQRTERGDSAVYLCASSWTGGMGETQYFGPGTRLLVL.

This clonotype was counted only a few times. This chain uses TRBV12-3 or TRBV12-4 with TRBJ1-4; tentatively, D is TRBD1 (5 bases). The CDR3 spans 14 residues. V dropped 6 bases and J dropped 5 bases, with 13 bases sitting between them. The CDR3 is CASRKGVPNEKLFF. The CDR3 DNA follows: TGTGCCAGCAGAAAAGGGGTCCCCAATGAAAAACTGTTTTTT.